Given below is one T cell receptor (beta chain) in context. Primers for the PCR totalled 60 Vbeta and 13 Jbeta. Clones were read by immunoSEQ multiplex PCR, and TCRdb kept only the in-frame ones, dropping some. The top ten hold about 9.4% of the sample, which has more than 90,000 clones, around 75% seen once. These data belong to a study of cytomegalovirus exposure and HLA in healthy donors. The sequence derives from a man aged 45 to 65 in good health and CMV-seronegative. Source material: PBMCs.

The CDR3: CASSPQLAGSTDTQYF. Written as DNA, the CDR3 is TGTGCCAGCAGTCCCCAACTAGCGGGAAGCACAGATACGCAGTATTTT. J is TRBJ2-3 and V is TRBV27, with 10 bases lining up with TRBD2. Losses at the gene ends were 5 bases for V and 0 bases for J; bases not matched to a gene: 5. This CDR3 has 16 residues. Looked up from germline, CDR1 is MNHEY and CDR2 is SMNVEV (reference sequence).